The T cell receptor beta chain described here comes from a study of T cell responses to AZD1222 COVID-19 vaccine. Germline V CDR1 and CDR2: SGHAT, FQNNGV. Between the trimmed V and J ends, which lost 4 bases and 6 bases, there was a span of 14 bases. CDR3 length: 14 residues. Clones were read by immunoSEQ multiplex PCR, and TCRdb kept only the in-frame ones, dropping some. In the table there are about 110,000 clones, roughly 87% of which are singletons. Overall study results and limits: Receipt of two AZD1222 doses was followed by a rise in Spike-specific TCR breadth and depth. Spike was spanned by vaccine-associated CD4 TCRs, with dominance at 160-218 and 743-854.

Turning to this clone: Its antigen is undetermined.

This chain links TRBV11-2 with TRBJ2-3, with D perhaps TRBD1 or TRBD2 (5 bases each). The sequenced sample was peripheral blood, obtained on day 0 of MenACWY control vaccination. The sequence was collected from an adult in good health. CDR3 nucleotide sequence: TGTGCCAGCAGCTCCGGGACGGCAGGTGATACGCAGTATTTT. As protein: CASSSGTAGDTQYF.